Each of the 22 T cell receptor beta chains below was sequenced from the same sample in a study of metastatic and nonmetastatic thyroid tumors. Using MiXCR, TCRdb re-called clones from the PCR reads. This table holds about 39,000 clones, over 15% found once. Not a single patient had been given any form of treatment at any point before undergoing thyroid surgery. Sample: tumor tissue. These receptor sequences come from a female donor with papillary thyroid cancer or a benign thyroid nodule (not recorded which). Some clones in this sample may be carry-over from other donors' samples.

This clone was counted between two and nine times. V is TRBV3-1 and J is TRBJ2-5, with a weak D call TRBD1 (6 bases). Germline lookup yields CDR1 LGHDT and CDR2 YNNKEL (reference sequence). The CDR3 extends over 16 amino acids. V was cut by 3 bases and J by 5 bases, with 19 bases left in between. CDR3 sequence (DNA): TGTGCCAGCAGCCAGGATGGGAAACAGGGTTGGGAGACCCAGTACTTC. Translated, it gives CASSQDGKQGWETQYF.

This clone was detected ten times or more. The chain links TRBV12-3 or TRBV12-4 to TRBJ2-2; 7 bases match TRBD1. Trimming took 5 bases from V and 5 from J; bases not matched to a gene: 2. This CDR3 contains 13 residues. The CDR3 region is CASSSRGTGELFF. Written as DNA, the CDR3 is TGTGCCAGCAGTAGCAGGGGGACCGGGGAGCTGTTTTTT.

This clone occurred a few times. CDR3 nucleotide sequence: TGTGCCAGCAGTGAATTGGGACAGGGCCGAATCAACGAGCAGTTCTTC. It encodes CASSELGQGRINEQFF. The genes are TRBV6-1 and TRBJ2-1; 9 bases align to TRBD1. The CDR3 has 16 residues. The ends lost 2 bases at V and 10 bases at J; junction bases unmatched: 12. Germline V gene lookup returns CDR1 MNHNS and CDR2 SASEGT.

This clone was observed many times. This chain joins TRBV6-1 and TRBJ2-5; TRBD1 matches at 8 bases. The CDR3 is made up of 14 amino acids. Per germline, CDR1 MNHNS and CDR2 SASEGT. The junction had 9 bases not matched to a gene; V was cut back by 11 bases and J by 1 base. CDR3 loop: CAGKTGVTQETQYF. The DNA of the CDR3 is TGTGCCGGCAAGACAGGGGTAACCCAAGAGACCCAGTACTTC.

This clone was seen at least ten times. The rearrangement uses TRBV11-2 and TRBJ2-3; D ambiguous. Germline CDR1 SGHAT, CDR2 FQNNGV. Trimming took 4 bases from V and 0 from J, leaving 8 bases between them. The CDR3 length is 14 residues. The CDR3 DNA sequence: TGTGCCAGCAGCTATGTGCCTAGCACAGATACGCAGTATTTT. This encodes CASSYVPSTDTQYF.

This clone was recorded many times. The chain combines TRBV29-1 with TRBJ2-3, with 7 bases identical to TRBD2. The CDR3 has 13 residues. Germline assignment: CDR1 SQVTM and CDR2 ANQGSEA. The trim removed 5 bases at V and 2 bases at J, leaving 4 bases unmatched. CDR3 protein: CSVRAGFTDTQYF. In DNA, the CDR3 is TGCAGCGTTCGAGCGGGATTCACAGATACGCAGTATTTT.

The sample holds many counts of this clone. V and J are TRBV29-1 and TRBJ1-2; 7 bases map to TRBD1. There are 12 residues in the CDR3. Germline lookup yields CDR1 SQVTM and CDR2 ANQGSEA. V trimming: 5 bases; J trimming: 9 bases; junction bases outside the gene matches: 9. CDR3 sequence (DNA): TGCAGCGTTATTGGGACAGTTCCCCGCTACACCTTC. Its translation is CSVIGTVPRYTF.

This clone was counted ten times or more. The V call is TRBV14, the J call TRBJ2-3; D gene ambiguous. CDR3 size: 13 residues. Trimming took 0 bases from V and 5 from J, leaving 6 bases between them. Per germline, CDR1 SGHDN and CDR2 FVKESK. CDR3 sequence: CASSQDWIDTQYF. DNA for the CDR3: TGTGCCAGCAGCCAAGATTGGATAGATACGCAGTATTTT.

This sequence joins TRBV20-1 and TRBJ1-2; D gene ambiguous. This CDR3 has 14 amino acids. Deletions cut 5 bases from V and 4 bases from J, with 17 bases between. The germline V gene encodes CDR1 DFQATT and CDR2 SNEGSKA (reference sequence). The CDR3 spells CSARPSGSIYGYTF. DNA for the CDR3: TGCAGTGCTCGGCCTAGTGGGAGCATCTATGGCTACACCTTC.

On this clone itself: A much bigger clone sits one base away, suggesting this may be a read error. The chain recombines TRBV5-1 with TRBJ2-3; D remains unclear. Trimming stripped 0 bases from V and 8 bases from J, with 16 bases between. From germline, CDR1 is SGHRS and CDR2 YFSETQ. The CDR3 has 15 amino acids. CDR3 amino acids: CASSLAPALSGTQYF. DNA of the CDR3: TGCGCCAGCAGCTTGGCCCCCGCGTTGTCAGGTACGCAGTATTTT.

Points on this clone: A much bigger clone sits one base away, suggesting this may be a read error. The gene calls are TRBV4-3 and TRBJ1-6, with D perhaps matching TRBD1 (5 bases). The CDR3 length is 14 residues. V was shortened by 5 bases and J by 8 bases, with 13 bases between the two germline ends. Germline V gene sequence: CDR1 LGHNA, CDR2 YSLEER. In nucleotides, the CDR3 is TGCGCCAGCAGCTACTGGGCGGGGGATTCACCCCTCCACTTT. It translates to CASSYWAGDSPLHF.

This clone was observed at least ten times. The CDR3 protein is CASSLGDRGLGAFF. CDR3 sequence (DNA): TGTGCCAGCAGCTTGGGGGACAGGGGGCTTGGAGCTTTCTTT. The chain uses TRBV5-6 and TRBJ1-1; 12 positions match TRBD1. This CDR3 spans 14 amino acids. Germline trimming cut 0 bases from V and 10 bases from J; bases unmatched to any gene: 4. Per the germline V gene, CDR1 is SGHDT and CDR2 is YYEEEE.

This clone has only one observation. This sequence joins TRBV5-1 and TRBJ2-3; no definite D call. The CDR3 consists of 13 residues. Trimming took off 4 bases at V and 3 bases at J, with 9 bases between the two ends. CDR1 is SGHRS and CDR2 is YFSETQ in the germline V gene. This chain's CDR3 is CASSQSRTDTQYF. The CDR3 DNA sequence: TGCGCCAGCAGCCAGAGTCGGACAGATACGCAGTATTTT.

Concerning this clone: Relative to the germline gene, one junction end is altered; a read error may explain this. The gene calls are TRBV4-1 and TRBJ2-7; 11 bases are shared with TRBD2. Germline V lookup: CDR1 MGHRA, CDR2 YSYEKL. The CDR3 covers 16 residues. As DNA, the CDR3 is TGCGCCAACAGCCCATCCTATAGCGGGAGGGCCTACGAGCAGTACTTC. Amino acids: CANSPSYSGRAYEQYF.

In its sample, this clone was seen many times. The rearrangement joins TRBV20-1 to TRBJ2-4; 11 nucleotides align to TRBD2. Germline V lookup: CDR1 DFQATT, CDR2 SNEGSKA (reference sequence). CDR3 length: 15 residues. V lost 1 base and J lost 8; bases outside the gene matches: 7. Here the CDR3 DNA reads TGCAGTGCTAGAGCCCTAGCGGGAGGATCGGACATTCAGTACTTC. Its protein is CSARALAGGSDIQYF.

This clone came up many times. The rearrangement links TRBV5-1 to TRBJ2-3; D unresolved. Germline assignment: CDR1 SGHRS and CDR2 YFSETQ. Trimming shortened V by 4 bases and J by 1 base, and 13 bases separated the two germline ends. This CDR3 has 15 residues. CDR3 nucleotides: TGCGCCAGCAGCGAGGTCCGGGCCGGCACAGATACGCAGTATTTT. This translates into CASSEVRAGTDTQYF.

A word on this clone: A read error may explain this, as a much larger clone is one base away. The chain carries TRBV6-2 or TRBV6-3 and TRBJ2-2; 8 bases are a match to TRBD2. The CDR3 covers 19 residues. Germline V CDR1 and CDR2: MNHEY, SVGEGT. V was clipped by 6 bases and J by 5 bases; unmatched bases: 20. This CDR3 is CASRRRVDFREGRTGELFF. The CDR3 nucleotides read TGTGCCAGCAGGCGCAGGGTGGATTTTCGGGAGGGCCGGACCGGGGAGCTGTTTTTT.

This clone has ten or more counts. The sample has other DNA sequences that encode this CDR3 too. This chain joins TRBV2 and TRBJ1-1, with TRBD1 matching over 9 bases. The CDR3 has 15 residues. Germline CDR1 SNHLY, CDR2 FYNNEI. The junction had 8 bases not matched to a gene; V was cut back by 7 bases and J by 2 bases. CDR3 in amino acids: CASISSDRGNTEAFF. CDR3 in DNA: TGTGCCAGCATCTCCTCGGACAGGGGTAACACTGAAGCTTTCTTT.

The table lists this clone with many counts. The V call is TRBV7-9, the J call TRBJ2-2; TRBD2 matches at 7 bases. Losses at the gene ends were 3 bases for V and 6 bases for J; bases not matched to a gene: 7. Germline V gene sequence: CDR1 SEHNR, CDR2 FQNEAQ (reference sequence). The length of the CDR3 is 15 residues. The CDR3 loop reads CASSFSGGRSGELFF. CDR3 nucleotides: TGTGCCAGCAGCTTTTCGGGGGGTCGTTCCGGGGAGCTGTTTTTT.

This clone was found many times. The CDR3 loop is CASSAWDSQKGFQPQHF. CDR3 DNA sequence: TGTGCCAGCAGCGCCTGGGACAGCCAAAAAGGGTTTCAGCCCCAGCATTTT. This chain uses TRBV7-8 with TRBJ1-5, with TRBD1 matching 7 bases. The CDR3 extends over 17 amino acids. Unmatched junction bases numbered 16, after V lost 5 bases and J lost 6 bases. CDR1 is SGHVS, CDR2 FQNEAQ, per germline.

In this sample, this clone turned up a few times. The chain uses TRBV15 and TRBJ2-5, with a tentative D call TRBD2 (5 bases). Trimming took 5 bases from V and 5 from J, leaving 18 bases between them. This CDR3 is 15 amino acids long. Germline assignment: CDR1 LNHNV and CDR2 YYDKDF (reference sequence). CDR3 DNA: TGTGCCACCAGCGGAGGATTGGGTCCGGGGGAGACCCAGTACTTC. The encoded protein is CATSGGLGPGETQYF.

Points on this clone: Just one base apart from a much larger clone, this may be a read error. The CDR3 DNA reads as TGCAGTGGAAGAGGTGACAAAGTGACCGGGGAGCTGTTTTTT. This sequence encodes CSGRGDKVTGELFF. The chain is built from TRBV20-1 and TRBJ2-2; D is uncertain. Deletions cut 7 bases from V and 5 bases from J, with 17 bases between. Germline CDR1 and CDR2: DFQATT and SNEGSKA (reference sequence). This CDR3 has 14 amino acids.